This TCR beta chain stems from a study of T cell repertoires in cytomegalovirus infection. Looking at the study overall: Public TCR beta signatures were indicative of both CMV infection and a matching HLA type.

Study-level results: What dominated the ex vivo response were HLA-C-restricted CMV-specific TCR beta clonotypes. Cumulated frequencies of public TCR beta families served to identify carriers of CMV plus the relevant HLA.

With V trimmed by 8 bases and J by 1 base, 5 bases remained unmatched. Germline CDR1 and CDR2: MNHGY and SVAAGI. This CDR3 region has 15 residues. TCRdb fed the reads into MiXCR, producing one record per CDR3 protein. The profile shows hundreds of thousands of distinct CDR3 sequences, 24% of them singletons. Comment on this clonotype: What it binds is unknown.

The sequence was collected from a human donor in good health (CMV status not recorded). Some clones in this sample may be carry-over from other donors' samples. The chain carries TRBV6-9 and TRBJ2-2, with 9 bases lining up with TRBD2. Sequencing used CD8+ T cells from PBMCs. The chain's CDR3 is CASGGRGGNTGELFF. CDR3 DNA: TGTGCCAGCGGCGGGAGGGGCGGGAACACCGGGGAGCTGTTTTTT.